This T cell receptor (beta chain) was sequenced for a study of shared T cell receptors in the human thymus (dated by TCRdb to the early 2020s). General notes on the study: The study examined how self-reactive, shared T-cell receptor alpha chains are generated in the human thymus.

This clone has just a few counts. Its antigen remains unidentified. No much larger clone exists at a distance of one base, and base qualities are not known. The protocol used for the library was the immunoSEQ multiplex PCR assay. What TCRdb holds here is the immuneACCESS table cut down to in-frame rearrangements. Part of the clones is not present; checked against another copy, under half of the missing clones reflect an unresolved V gene, and the others are unexplained. A total of 650,000 to 950,000 clones appear in this sample, approximately 85% of them only once. The ten largest account for about 0.0098% of the sample. The same data also went into a second study, on human thymus T cells. The second investigation adds: Immunologically healthy infants undergoing open corrective cardiac surgery for congenital heart defects in Finland were used as donors. The thymus tissue came from surgical resects taken out during corrective cardiac surgery. Biased V and J gene segment usage appeared to be present in both thymic and peripheral blood repertoires. According to the related research, thymic TCR repertoires were highly overlapping among unrelated individuals. The study characterized TCR alpha and beta repertoires from eight infant thymus samples and four related peripheral blood samples. The infant donors were roughly 7 to 244 days old, and the cohort included about 6 males and a couple of females. Thymocytes were mechanically released from the tissue and were stored as pellets of roughly 9-31 million cells at -70 degrees C. A QIAsymphony instrument was used to extract genomic DNA from the frozen cell pellets. The immunoSEQ multiplex PCR assay was used to amplify the TCRB and TCRAD loci from a standardized amount of quality-controlled genomic DNA. Amplicons spanned the V(D)J region at a length sufficient to cover the CDR3 and identify V and J genes. The amplicons were sequenced on an Illumina platform via the commercial immunoSEQ service. Primer bias and sequencing errors were corrected using previously described methods, and TCRAD and TCRB definitions followed the IMGT database. Analysis of the repertoires was done with immunoSEQ Analyzer 3.0 and VDJTools and included basic statistics, V/J segment usage, diversity estimates, rarefaction and pairwise overlap. Chao1, ChaoE, Efron-Thisted, Shannon and inverse Simpson indices were used to estimate diversity, which was also estimated on datasets down-sampled to the smallest sample. For repertoire overlap, CDR3 nucleotide sequence, V gene and J gene had to match strictly, and clustering was done by Jaccard-based multidimensional scaling. On average, thymus samples yielded about 810,000 unique TCRB clonotypes, whereas blood samples yielded about 80,000.

This receptor was identified in a girl less than two years old with a congenital heart defect. Donor details come from another sample of the same person, matched by shared clones. The sequenced material came from thymocytes.

Read as DNA, the sequence is TGTGCCAGCAGCATCTCCCTGGGACAGGTGGAGGATGGCTACACCTTC. It is translated as CASSISLGQVEDGYTF. This chain joins TRBV5-6 to TRBJ1-2, and 8 junctional nucleotides match TRBD1. The CDR3 has 16 amino acids, counting the end cysteine and phenylalanine. Only the CDR3 part of the read is kept: 48 bases, read in frame from the first base. The germline V and J ends show losses of 4 bases and 6 bases respectively, and no gene match explains 14 bases of the junction. CDR1 and CDR2 are read off the germline V gene as SGHDT and YYEEEE.